A single sample is the source of the 29 T cell receptor beta chains below, sequenced in a study of blood T cell repertoires in COVID-19. This table comes from immunoSEQ multiplex PCR, and its TCRdb copy is limited to in-frame clones, with some not included. The sample yields 150,000 to 160,000 clones, around 85% seen once. Sequencing was done on a sample of peripheral blood. Source of these receptors: a woman in her seventies with acute or convalescent COVID-19.

The chain employs TRBV11-2 and TRBJ1-3; D gene ambiguous. Trimming took 1 base from V and 4 from J, leaving 5 bases between them. CDR1 SGHAT and CDR2 FQNNGV come from the germline V gene. CDR3 size: 13 residues. The chain's CDR3 is CASSLAGGNTIYF. CDR3 sequence (DNA): TGTGCCAGCAGCTTAGCCGGGGGAAACACCATATATTTT.

J is TRBJ1-1 and V is TRBV5-1, with D maybe TRBD1 (5 bases). CDR1 and CDR2 from the germline V gene are SGHRS and YFSETQ. V gave up 1 base and J gave up 1 base, with 14 bases separating them. The CDR3 is 16 residues long. CDR3 in amino acids: CASSLRGSAANTEAFF. The CDR3 nucleotides read TGCGCCAGCAGCTTGAGGGGCTCGGCGGCGAACACTGAAGCTTTCTTT.

This chain's CDR3 is CASSLLGQGDREKLFF. Written as DNA, the CDR3 is TGTGCCAGCAGCTTGCTCGGACAGGGAGATCGGGAAAAACTGTTTTTT. J is TRBJ1-4 and V is TRBV5-6; TRBD1 matches at 8 bases. Trimming removed 1 base from V and 8 bases from J; junction bases left unmatched: 10. Looked up from germline, CDR1 is SGHDT and CDR2 is YYEEEE. This CDR3 is built from 16 residues.

V usage is TRBV18 and J usage is TRBJ1-2, with 9 positions matching TRBD1. CDR1 is KGHSH, CDR2 LQKENI, per germline. The CDR3 totals 15 residues. Trimming removed 3 bases from V and 4 bases from J; junction bases left unmatched: 6. The CDR3 is CASSPSGTGRYGYTF. Here the CDR3 DNA reads TGTGCCAGCTCACCTTCGGGGACAGGGCGCTATGGCTACACCTTC.

This chain joins TRBV7-2 and TRBJ2-1; 9 bases agree with TRBD1. Germline assignment: CDR1 SGHTA and CDR2 FQGNSA. The V gene end was trimmed by 5 bases and the J gene end by 6 bases; junction bases not matched to a gene: 2. The CDR3 extends over 13 amino acids. The CDR3 region has the DNA TGTGCCAGCAGCAGGGACAGGGTCAATGAGCAGTTCTTC. It is translated as CASSRDRVNEQFF. The full variable domain, its missing parts supplied by reference TRBV7-2 and TRBJ2-1, is GAGVSQSPSNKVTEKGKDVELRCDPISGHTALYWYRQSLGQGLEFLIYFQGNSAPDKSGLPSDRFSAERTGGSVSTLTIQRTQQEDSAVYLCASSRDRVNEQFFGPGTRLTVL.

The V and J genes are TRBV6-5 and TRBJ1-3, with 7 positions matching TRBD1. The V and J ends lost 8 bases and 2 bases, in that order; junction bases with no gene match: 6. The germline gives CDR1 MNHEY, CDR2 SVGAGI. The length of the CDR3 is 14 residues. CDR3 loop: CASQTGSTGNTIYF. The CDR3 DNA reads TGTGCCAGCCAGACAGGGTCTACTGGAAACACCATATATTTT.

J is TRBJ2-1 and V is TRBV15, with 8 bases lining up with TRBD2. Germline V gives CDR1 LNHNV, CDR2 YYDKDF (reference sequence). There are 17 residues in the CDR3. Trimming took 4 bases from V and 9 from J; bases not matched to a gene: 17. CDR3 region: CATSTSPPGLVYLEQFF. CDR3 bases: TGTGCCACCAGCACATCCCCACCGGGACTAGTATATCTTGAGCAGTTCTTC.

The rearrangement uses TRBV12-3 or TRBV12-4 and TRBJ1-5; D is ambiguous. The CDR3 is 13 residues long. Trimming left V 6 bases short and J 7 bases short, with 13 bases between. CDR3 in amino acids: CASRWNSGQPQHF. Here the CDR3 DNA reads TGTGCCAGCAGGTGGAATTCGGGGCAGCCCCAGCATTTT.

This clone was found once. V gene TRBV5-1 combines with J gene TRBJ1-1; 8 positions agree with TRBD1. J gave up 11 bases and V 2 bases, and 11 bases lay outside the gene matches. The germline V gene has CDR1 SGHRS and CDR2 YFSETQ. The CDR3 is 14 amino acids. CDR3 nucleotide sequence: TGCGCCAGCAGCTTAGAGGACAGGGTCCGATACGCTTTCTTT. Protein product: CASSLEDRVRYAFF.

V and J are TRBV28 and TRBJ2-7; D possibly corresponds to TRBD2 (6 bases). With 6 bases removed from V and 5 bases from J, the gap between germline ends came to 14 bases. The CDR3 sequence is 13 residues long. Germline-derived CDR1 and CDR2 are MDHEN and SYDVKM. The CDR3 sequence is CASSPTRVHEQYV. The CDR3 nucleotides are TGTGCCAGCAGCCCGACTAGGGTCCACGAGCAGTACGTC.

This clone turned up a few times. This chain uses TRBV11-2 with TRBJ1-2, with D possibly being TRBD1 (5 bases). The CDR3 is 13 residues long. CDR1 is SGHAT and CDR2 is FQNNGV in the germline V gene. V gave up 6 bases and J gave up 4 bases, with 12 bases separating them. In DNA, the CDR3 is TGTGCCAGCAGTAACCAGGGCCCCTATGGCTACACCTTC. This translates into CASSNQGPYGYTF.

This clone came up a few times. The chain has TRBV11-2 and TRBJ1-3; no firm D call. The ends were cut back, 5 bases at V and 2 bases at J, with 10 bases in the middle. This CDR3 spans 14 amino acids. Germline V gene lookup returns CDR1 SGHAT and CDR2 FQNNGV. CDR3 region: CASSSSRTGNTIYF. The CDR3, as DNA: TGTGCCAGCAGCAGTTCGAGAACTGGAAACACCATATATTTT.

This clone was picked up one time. V gene TRBV30 combines with J gene TRBJ1-5; TRBD1 agrees at 8 bases. The CDR3 sequence is 13 residues long. V lost 5 bases and J lost 4; bases outside the gene matches: 4. Germline V gives CDR1 GTSNPN, CDR2 SVGIG (reference sequence). Here the CDR3 reads CAWGDRGNQPQHF. As DNA, the CDR3 is TGTGCCTGGGGCGACAGGGGAAATCAGCCCCAGCATTTT.

The V call is TRBV5-4, the J call TRBJ2-1, with 8 nucleotides matching TRBD2. V lost 0 bases to trimming and J lost 2 bases; unmatched junction nucleotides: 1. The CDR3 is 15 residues long. The germline CDR1 and CDR2 sequences are SGHNT and YYREEE (reference sequence). For the CDR3, the DNA is TGTGCCAGCAGCTTGGGCGGGGGGCCCTACAATGAGCAGTTCTTC. This gives the protein CASSLGGGPYNEQFF.

The V and J genes are TRBV5-1 and TRBJ1-6, with 10 bases fitting TRBD1. J lost 9 bases, V lost 5 bases, and 5 bases had no gene match. Germline loops: CDR1 SGHRS, CDR2 YFSETQ. CDR3 size: 14 residues. This CDR3 reads CASRERTGGSPLHF. The CDR3 DNA is TGCGCCAGCAGGGAACGGACAGGGGGTTCACCCCTCCACTTT.

This chain connects TRBV5-1 to TRBJ2-1; TRBD1 matches at 8 bases. CDR3 length equals 11 residues. The ends lost 8 bases at V and 7 bases at J; junction bases unmatched: 2. CDR1 is SGHRS and CDR2 is YFSETQ in the germline V gene. The DNA for the CDR3 is TGCGCCAGAGACAGGGGTAATGAGCAGTTCTTC. This sequence encodes CARDRGNEQFF.

The rearrangement uses TRBV5-1 and TRBJ1-5, with D possibly being TRBD1 (5 bases). The germline V and J ends were trimmed by 0 bases and 3 bases, with 16 bases remaining between them. The germline CDR1 and CDR2 sequences are SGHRS and YFSETQ. There are 17 residues in the CDR3. The CDR3 coding sequence is TGCGCCAGCAGCTTGGGCGTTACGGACACGGTCAATCAGCCCCAGCATTTT. Its translation is CASSLGVTDTVNQPQHF.

The V gene is TRBV30, the J gene TRBJ1-5; D not resolved. Between the trimmed V and J ends, which lost 3 bases and 4 bases, there was a span of 22 bases. Germline V lookup: CDR1 GTSNPN, CDR2 SVGIG (reference sequence). The CDR3 length is 17 residues. CDR3 nucleotides: TGTGCCTGGAGCCCAAATCCCTCAGACATTGGGAATCAGCCCCAGCATTTT. Translating gives CAWSPNPSDIGNQPQHF.

This clone has only a few counts. The V gene is TRBV4-3, the J gene TRBJ2-3; D perhaps matches TRBD1 (6 bases). There are 17 residues in the CDR3. V was shortened by 1 base and J by 2 bases, with 16 bases between the two germline ends. Germline V gene sequence: CDR1 LGHNA, CDR2 YSLEER. The CDR3 spells CASSQGPVGALTDTQYF. The DNA of the CDR3 is TGCGCCAGCAGCCAAGGTCCAGTGGGGGCGCTCACAGATACGCAGTATTTT.

V is TRBV18 and J is TRBJ1-1; 7 bases match TRBD1. V gave up 6 bases and J gave up 4 bases; unmatched junction bases: 11. The CDR3 spans 15 residues. Germline V gives CDR1 KGHSH, CDR2 LQKENI. The CDR3 coding sequence is TGTGCCAGCTCGCACGACAGGGTTAAGGGCACTGAAGCTTTCTTT. The encoded protein is CASSHDRVKGTEAFF.

The chain uses TRBV10-3 and TRBJ1-2; D perhaps matches TRBD1 (6 bases). The germline gives CDR1 ENHRY, CDR2 SYGVKD. The V gene lost 6 bases and the J gene lost 1 base, with 15 bases spanning the gap. The CDR3 spans 15 residues. The chain's CDR3 is CAISPQGSFNYGYTF. For the CDR3, the DNA is TGTGCCATCAGCCCTCAGGGGTCTTTTAACTATGGCTACACCTTC.

This clone was counted a single time. This chain joins TRBV7-2 and TRBJ2-3; TRBD2 matches 12 bases. The V and J ends lost 2 bases and 3 bases, in that order; junction bases with no gene match: 3. CDR3 size: 16 residues. Germline CDR1 is SGHTA and CDR2 is FQGNSA. In DNA form, the CDR3 reads TGTGCCAGCAGCTTACTACTAGCGGGGGGTACAGATACGCAGTATTTT. It translates to CASSLLLAGGTDTQYF.

The rearrangement joins TRBV19 to TRBJ2-2, with 9 bases lining up with TRBD1. The V gene end was trimmed by 6 bases and the J gene end by 4 bases; junction bases not matched to a gene: 3. Germline V gene sequence: CDR1 LNHDA, CDR2 SQIVND (reference sequence). The length of the CDR3 is 14 residues. Here the CDR3 DNA reads TGTGCCAGTAGCCCGGGACAGGGCACCGGGGAGCTGTTTTTT. Its translation is CASSPGQGTGELFF.

The chain has TRBV4-1 and TRBJ2-1; TRBD2 might be the D (7 bases). The CDR3 totals 17 residues. The germline CDR1 and CDR2 sequences are MGHRA and YSYEKL. V shed 1 base and J shed 2 bases, with 15 bases lying between them. This CDR3 is CASSQAKKGGTYNEQFF. CDR3 nucleotides: TGCGCCAGCAGCCAAGCAAAAAAGGGGGGGACCTACAATGAGCAGTTCTTC.

The rearrangement uses TRBV6-6 and TRBJ1-4; 7 bases are shared with TRBD1. The V segment lost 6 bases and the J segment 5 bases; nucleotides outside the gene matches: 3. The length of the CDR3 is 13 residues. Germline CDR1 is MNHNY and CDR2 is SVGAGI (reference sequence). In nucleotides, the CDR3 is TGTGCCAGCAGGCGACAGGGAAATGAAAAACTGTTTTTT. Amino acids: CASRRQGNEKLFF.

V usage is TRBV9 and J usage is TRBJ1-1; D remains ambiguous. Germline V gene data show CDR1 as SGDLS and CDR2 as YYNGEE. Trimming stripped 0 bases from V and 1 base from J, with 10 bases between. The length of the CDR3 is 15 residues. The CDR3 loop is CASSVGAVWNTEAFF. Written as DNA, the CDR3 is TGTGCCAGCAGCGTAGGGGCAGTCTGGAACACTGAAGCTTTCTTT.

The chain combines TRBV5-4 with TRBJ1-3, with 7 positions matching TRBD1. The germline gives CDR1 SGHNT, CDR2 YYREEE (reference sequence). The CDR3 consists of 17 residues. V shed 4 bases, J shed 1 base, and the junction held 11 bases outside the gene matches. CDR3 protein: CASSAWTGGTSGNTIYF. As DNA, the CDR3 is TGTGCCAGCAGCGCGTGGACAGGTGGTACGTCTGGAAACACCATATATTTT.

The gene calls are TRBV12-3 or TRBV12-4 and TRBJ1-5; D is perhaps TRBD1 (6 bases). The germline V and J ends were trimmed by 5 bases and 3 bases, with 8 bases remaining between them. The CDR3 runs 13 residues. The CDR3 loop is CASSTGINQPQHF. CDR3 coding DNA: TGTGCCAGCAGTACAGGGATCAATCAGCCCCAGCATTTT.

The chain has TRBV19 and TRBJ1-1, with TRBD1 matching 12 bases. Germline lookup yields CDR1 LNHDA and CDR2 SQIVND (reference sequence). Germline trimming cut 5 bases from V and 0 bases from J; bases unmatched to any gene: 7. This CDR3 is built from 17 residues. CDR3 sequence: CASSFGRDRGLNTEAFF. In nucleotides, the CDR3 is TGTGCCAGTAGTTTCGGCCGGGACAGGGGGCTGAACACTGAAGCTTTCTTT.